This T cell receptor beta chain was sequenced for a study of T cell responses to AZD1222 COVID-19 vaccine. V shed 4 bases and J shed 0 bases, with 14 bases lying between them. The CDR3 is made up of 17 amino acids. Germline-derived CDR1 and CDR2 are KGHDR and SFDVKD. Points from the study as a whole: The donor cohort was predominantly white British with a female majority, and clonal diversity may have been underestimated. Two AZD1222 administrations were followed by greater Spike-specific TCR breadth and depth. Regions 160-218 and 743-854 dominated among vaccine-associated CD4 TCRs spanning spike.

This table comes from immunoSEQ multiplex PCR, and its TCRdb copy is limited to in-frame clones, with some not included. Of around 80,000 clones listed, under 90% were seen once; the top ten hold about 1.3%. Worth noting for this clone: The target antigen is unknown.

This specimen was peripheral blood, taken 28 days after the second AZD1222 dose. This sequence was found in an adult who received the AZD1222 COVID-19 vaccine. The chain joins TRBV24-1 to TRBJ2-2; no firm D call. CDR3 coding DNA: TGTGCCACCAGTGACCCTTCTATAAACGCGAACACCGGGGAGCTGTTTTTT. Residues: CATSDPSINANTGELFF.